This TCR beta chain was identified during a study of T cell responses to AZD1222 COVID-19 vaccine. A note on this clone: Antigen: not known.

Method: immunoSEQ multiplex PCR; TCRdb's copy keeps in-frame clones and lacks some. The data contain approximately 90,000 clones, roughly 92% of them singletons. Trimming removed 1 base at V and 2 bases at J, with 13 bases between. Germline lookup yields CDR1 LGHDT and CDR2 YNNKEL (reference sequence). CDR3 length: 16 residues. General study points: A reported finding is that nearly half of spike-specific TCRs target unmutated variant regions. Receipt of two AZD1222 doses was followed by a rise in Spike-specific TCR breadth and depth.

The receptor comes from an adult in good health. The chain combines TRBV3-1 (or the pseudogene TRBV3-2) with TRBJ2-3; possibly TRBD1 for D (6 bases). The sequencing used peripheral blood, collected on day 0 of AZD1222 vaccination. The CDR3 nucleotides are TGTGCCAGCAGCCAAGCGCTCGGACAGAACACAGATACGCAGTATTTT. Translation: CASSQALGQNTDTQYF.